The 24 T cell receptor beta chains below were found in one sample sequenced in a study of cytomegalovirus exposure and HLA in healthy donors. The assay was immunoSEQ multiplex PCR, and TCRdb's table has in-frame clones only and misses some. The sample has 110,000 or so clones; roughly 88% are singletons. The sequencing input was PBMCs. These receptors originate from a man in his late teens or twenties in good health and CMV-seronegative.

CDR3 sequence (DNA): TGCGCCAGCAGCACCCTAGACAGGGCGTACGGCTACACCTTC. It encodes CASSTLDRAYGYTF. The chain joins TRBV4-1 to TRBJ1-2, with TRBD1 matching over 7 bases. CDR1 and CDR2 (germline): MGHRA, YSYEKL. CDR3 length: 14 residues. V shed 5 bases, J shed 8 bases, and the junction held 11 bases outside the gene matches.

This clone was seen only a few times. The V call is TRBV30, the J call TRBJ2-7; weak D call: TRBD2 (5 bases). The CDR3 is 11 amino acids. The V end was cut by 7 bases, the J end by 1 base, with 8 bases between. CDR1 is GTSNPN, CDR2 SVGIG, per germline (reference sequence). The CDR3 DNA is TGTGCCTCCAGCGGATCCTACGAGCAGTACTTC. Translated: CASSGSYEQYF.

The V and J genes are TRBV11-1 and TRBJ1-1, with D possibly matching TRBD1 (5 bases). The CDR3 runs to 13 residues. The germline CDR1 and CDR2 sequences are SGHAT and FQDESV (reference sequence). Trimming cost V 3 bases and J 5 bases, with 10 bases left between them. This CDR3 is CASSFPGGTEAFF. The CDR3 nucleotides read TGTGCCAGCAGCTTTCCGGGGGGGACTGAAGCTTTCTTT.

The chain is built from TRBV29-1 and TRBJ1-1, with unresolved D. From germline, CDR1 is SQVTM and CDR2 ANQGSEA. V gave up 7 bases and J gave up 1 base, with 10 bases separating them. CDR3 length: 12 amino acids. The CDR3 DNA sequence: TGCAGCGCCCACCCACAGAACACTGAAGCTTTCTTT. Translation: CSAHPQNTEAFF.

This chain connects TRBV6-4 to TRBJ1-2; the D is unclear. The germline V gene encodes CDR1 MRHNA and CDR2 SNTAGT. With 5 bases removed from V and 1 base from J, the gap between germline ends came to 11 bases. The CDR3 spans 14 residues. In nucleotides, the CDR3 is TGTGCCAGCAGTAGAGAGGCCAATAACTATGGCTACACCTTC. Translated: CASSREANNYGYTF.

This chain uses TRBV5-5 with TRBJ2-5, with a possible D match to TRBD2 (6 bases). Between the trimmed V and J ends, which lost 0 bases and 5 bases, there was a span of 14 bases. CDR1 and CDR2 from the germline V gene are SGHKS and YYEKEE (reference sequence). The CDR3 sequence is 15 residues long. The chain's CDR3 is CASSLAAGGTETQYF. In DNA form, the CDR3 reads TGTGCCAGCAGCTTGGCCGCTGGGGGGACGGAGACCCAGTACTTC.

The chain is built from TRBV7-2 and TRBJ2-7; 8 nucleotides match TRBD2. Germline V gives CDR1 SGHTA, CDR2 FQGNSA. CDR3 length: 13 amino acids. The ends lost 4 bases at V and 4 bases at J; junction bases unmatched: 3. CDR3 in amino acids: CASSYGLAYEQYF. In nucleotides, the CDR3 is TGTGCCAGCAGCTACGGACTAGCTTACGAGCAGTACTTC.

The V gene is TRBV6-1, the J gene TRBJ1-2; 8 positions match TRBD1. J lost 5 bases, V lost 10 bases, and 9 bases had no gene match. Per the germline V gene, CDR1 is MNHNS and CDR2 is SASEGT. This CDR3 is built from 13 residues. This CDR3 is CAMRTGPGYGYTF. CDR3 bases: TGTGCCATGCGGACAGGGCCGGGGTATGGCTACACCTTC.

The chain carries TRBV27 and TRBJ2-3, with 9 nucleotides matching TRBD1. With V trimmed by 7 bases and J by 6 bases, 17 bases remained unmatched. CDR1 MNHEY and CDR2 SMNVEV come from the germline V gene (reference sequence). The CDR3 has 17 residues. CDR3 loop: CASIPWAGTGFTDTQYF. The DNA of the CDR3 is TGTGCCAGCATTCCGTGGGCCGGGACAGGGTTTACGGATACGCAGTATTTT.

The chain uses TRBV14 and TRBJ2-5, with TRBD2 identical over 7 bases. Unmatched junction bases numbered 3, after V lost 4 bases and J lost 1 base. CDR3 length equals 14 residues. The germline V gene encodes CDR1 SGHDN and CDR2 FVKESK. CDR3 loop: CASSRLASQETQYF. CDR3 bases: TGTGCCAGCAGCCGACTAGCCAGCCAAGAGACCCAGTACTTC. Full variable domain (outside the CDR3, taken from reference TRBV14 and TRBJ2-5): EAGVTQFPSHSVIEKGQTVTLRCDPISGHDNLYWYRRVMGKEIKFLLHFVKESKQDESGMPNNRFLAERTGGTYSTLKVQPAELEDSGVYFCASSRLASQETQYFGPGTRLLVL.

J is TRBJ2-7 and V is TRBV7-9; D possibly corresponds to TRBD1 (5 bases). V shed 1 base and J shed 3 bases, with 10 bases lying between them. Per germline, CDR1 SEHNR and CDR2 FQNEAQ (reference sequence). CDR3 length: 14 amino acids. The CDR3 DNA is TGTGCCAGCAGCTTAGAGGGGAAAAACTACGAGCAGTACTTC. This encodes CASSLEGKNYEQYF.

The CDR3 DNA follows: TGTGCCAGCAGCCCCGAGTTAGCAGATACGCAGTATTTT. It yields the protein CASSPELADTQYF. The chain recombines TRBV11-2 with TRBJ2-3; D gene ambiguous. The ends were cut back, 5 bases at V and 4 bases at J, with 10 bases in the middle. The CDR3 totals 13 residues. Germline CDR1 and CDR2: SGHAT and FQNNGV.

This clone was found a few times. J is TRBJ1-2 and V is TRBV10-3; the D gene is possibly TRBD1 (6 bases). Deletions cut 6 bases from V and 7 bases from J, with 15 bases between. Germline V lookup: CDR1 ENHRY, CDR2 SYGVKD. The CDR3 extends over 13 amino acids. CDR3 DNA sequence: TGTGCCATCAGATCAGGGGAACGGAGTGGCTACACCTTC. Its translation is CAIRSGERSGYTF.

The V gene is TRBV10-2, the J gene TRBJ2-3; TRBD2 matches 10 bases. J gave up 0 bases and V 7 bases, and 4 bases lay outside the gene matches. Per germline, CDR1 WSHSY and CDR2 SAAADI. This CDR3 contains 15 residues. CDR3 sequence (DNA): TGCGCCAGCAAAGAAGCGGGGGGGAGCACAGATACGCAGTATTTT. This gives the protein CASKEAGGSTDTQYF.

The chain links TRBV5-6 to TRBJ2-5, with D possibly TRBD2 on 6 matching bases. The CDR3 has 14 amino acids. V lost 1 base to trimming and J lost 4 bases, with 11 bases between them. Per germline, CDR1 SGHDT and CDR2 YYEEEE. CDR3 amino acids: CASSLTEGGETQYF. The DNA for the CDR3 is TGTGCCAGCAGCTTGACGGAGGGCGGAGAGACCCAGTACTTC.

DNA of the CDR3: TGTGCCAGCCTCCGCAGGGGATCCTACGAGCAGTACTTC. This translates into CASLRRGSYEQYF. The genes are TRBV6-5 and TRBJ2-7; D perhaps matches TRBD1 (6 bases). V dropped 8 bases and J dropped 1 base, with 12 bases sitting between them. Germline V gives CDR1 MNHEY, CDR2 SVGAGI. The CDR3 is 13 residues long.

The chain combines TRBV9 with TRBJ2-1; D gene uncertain. The germline CDR1 and CDR2 sequences are SGDLS and YYNGEE. V was cut by 4 bases and J by 2 bases, with 13 bases left in between. The CDR3 has 15 amino acids. In DNA, the CDR3 is TGTGCCAGCAGCACAAGCGACCGCGCCTACAATGAGCAGTTCTTC. Amino acid sequence: CASSTSDRAYNEQFF.

The chain carries TRBV2 and TRBJ1-5; D is unclear. This CDR3 is 13 amino acids long. Trimming shortened V by 6 bases and J by 4 bases, and 10 bases separated the two germline ends. CDR1 is SNHLY and CDR2 is FYNNEI in the germline V gene. Here the CDR3 reads CASRLSVNQPQHF. DNA of the CDR3: TGTGCCAGCAGGCTCTCGGTTAATCAGCCCCAGCATTTT.

V usage is TRBV2 and J usage is TRBJ2-3, with TRBD1 matching 11 bases. CDR1 is SNHLY and CDR2 is FYNNEI in the germline V gene. The CDR3 has 15 residues. The trim removed 6 bases at V and 4 bases at J, leaving 6 bases unmatched. CDR3 in amino acids: CASSRDRGFSDTQYF. The CDR3, as DNA: TGTGCCAGCAGCCGGGACAGGGGGTTCTCAGATACGCAGTATTTT.

This clone turned up a few times. This chain joins TRBV2 and TRBJ1-2; tentatively, D is TRBD1 (6 bases). Germline-derived CDR1 and CDR2 are SNHLY and FYNNEI. CDR3 length: 14 amino acids. V shed 7 bases and J shed 2 bases, with 14 bases lying between them. CDR3 amino acids: CASKYRDKNYGYTF. The CDR3 nucleotides are TGTGCCAGCAAGTATCGGGACAAAAACTATGGCTACACCTTC.

The genes are TRBV5-6 and TRBJ1-5; D possibly corresponds to TRBD1 (6 bases). Deletions cut 4 bases from V and 3 bases from J, with 14 bases between. Germline-derived CDR1 and CDR2 are SGHDT and YYEEEE. This CDR3 spans 15 amino acids. The CDR3 loop reads CASSRWGGLNQPQHF. The CDR3 DNA follows: TGTGCCAGCAGCCGTTGGGGGGGCCTCAATCAGCCCCAGCATTTT.

The CDR3 DNA reads as TGTGCCGGCGGGCAGCCGTCCTACGAGCAGTACTTC. Translated, it gives CAGGQPSYEQYF. This chain joins TRBV30 and TRBJ2-7, with D tentatively TRBD2 (5 bases). The CDR3 is made up of 12 amino acids. The V end lost 8 bases, the J end lost 1 base, and 12 bases lay between the germline ends. Germline V gene lookup returns CDR1 GTSNPN and CDR2 SVGIG (reference sequence).

The rearrangement uses TRBV30 and TRBJ1-1; no clear D gene. Per the germline V gene, CDR1 is GTSNPN and CDR2 is SVGIG (reference sequence). The CDR3 is 13 amino acids. V was clipped by 5 bases and J by 5 bases, with 15 bases between them. CDR3 protein: CAWGQREETEAFF. In DNA form, the CDR3 reads TGTGCCTGGGGGCAGAGGGAGGAGACTGAAGCTTTCTTT.

This sequence joins TRBV30 and TRBJ2-5; 9 nucleotides agree with TRBD2. This CDR3 is 15 amino acids long. Per the germline V gene, CDR1 is GTSNPN and CDR2 is SVGIG (reference sequence). V lost 4 bases and J lost 4; bases outside the gene matches: 10. The CDR3: CAWNPGTSRGETQYF. The CDR3 DNA sequence: TGTGCCTGGAATCCCGGGACTAGCAGGGGAGAGACCCAGTACTTC. The variable domain in full, completed from reference TRBV30 and TRBJ2-5, reads SQTIHQWPATLVQPVGSPLSLECTVEGTSNPNLYWYRQAAGRGLQLLFYSVGIGQISSEVPQNLSASRPQDRQFILSSKKLLLSDSGFYLCAWNPGTSRGETQYFGPGTRLLVL.